This is a list of T cell receptor beta chains from one sample in a study of blood T cell repertoires in COVID-19. Produced via immunoSEQ multiplex PCR; TCRdb's table is partial and in-frame only. This repertoire shows 200,000 to 250,000 clones, 85% to 90% found once; its top ten account for about 2.2%. The sample consisted of peripheral blood. The source of these receptors is a woman in her forties or fifties with acute or convalescent COVID-19. The CDR3 runs from the conserved cysteine through the conserved F or W. A D gene is named only where the DNA matches it firmly. Rows may omit the clone size; those that give it use once, few, many or a size class.

12	TRBV7-6	NA	TRBJ2-1	NA	CASSFSGNEQFF	TGTGCCAGCAGCTTTAGCGGTAATGAGCAGTTCTTC
15	TRBV30	NA	TRBJ2-5	NA	CAWTRGGEYQETQYF	TGTGCCTGGACCCGAGGAGGGGAATACCAAGAGACCCAGTACTTC
17	TRBV29-1	NA	TRBJ1-4	NA	CSVETLQGSATNEKLFF	TGCAGCGTTGAAACCCTACAGGGATCGGCAACTAATGAAAAACTGTTTTTT
14	TRBV6-5	TRBD2	TRBJ2-1	NA	CASSYSGAYNEQFF	TGTGCCAGCAGTTACAGCGGGGCCTACAATGAGCAGTTCTTC
13	TRBV6-5	NA	TRBJ2-7	NA	CASSQMSNGGRYF	TGTGCCAGCAGCCAAATGAGTAATGGGGGCAGGTACTTC
12	TRBV6-2/TRBV6-3	NA	TRBJ1-2	NA	CASSQSSYGYTF	TGTGCCAGCAGTCAGTCCTCATATGGCTACACCTTC
15	TRBV9	NA	TRBJ2-2	NA	CASSAIQANTGELFF	TGTGCCAGCAGCGCGATACAGGCTAACACCGGGGAGCTGTTTTTT
15	TRBV7-2	TRBD1	TRBJ1-3	NA	CASSVDRGGGNTIYF	TGTGCCAGCAGCGTAGACAGGGGAGGTGGAAACACCATATATTTT
13	TRBV21-1	NA	TRBJ1-2	NA	CASTDRGDYGYTF	TGTGCCAGCACCGACAGGGGGGATTATGGCTACACCTTC
14	TRBV2	TRBD2	TRBJ2-7	NA	CASSGLAGLYEQYF	TGTGCCAGCAGTGGCCTAGCGGGGCTCTACGAGCAGTACTTC
13	TRBV5-1	NA	TRBJ1-1	NA	CASSSQANTEAFF	TGCGCCAGCAGCTCCCAGGCGAACACTGAAGCTTTCTTT
13	TRBV6-4	TRBD2	TRBJ2-1	NA	CASSPGRVGEQFF	TGTGCCAGCAGTCCGGGGAGGGTCGGGGAGCAGTTCTTC
12	TRBV30	NA	TRBJ2-5	once	CAWSEGLETQYF	TGTGCCTGGAGCGAGGGCCTAGAGACCCAGTACTTC
16	TRBV19	NA	TRBJ2-1	NA	CASSIAARDVHNEQFF	TGTGCCAGTAGTATTGCGGCGCGAGACGTTCACAATGAGCAGTTCTTC
14	TRBV30	TRBD1	TRBJ1-2	few	CAWSVGRGAEGYTF	TGTGCCTGGTCAGTCGGCAGGGGGGCAGAAGGCTACACCTTC